The subject of this entry is one T cell receptor beta chain. A second PCR of 7 to 11 cycles used a sample-barcoded 5' primer and a J-beta primer mix. A single record per CDR3 protein comes from TCRdb applying MiXCR to the 5' RACE reads. The data contain fewer than 1.5 million distinct CDR3 sequences, roughly 40% of them seen just once; the ten biggest clones take up roughly 7.9%. Germline V gives CDR1 DFQATT, CDR2 SNEGSKA (reference sequence). The CDR3 has 13 amino acids. The sample comes from a study of blood T cells in healthy people across ages. This chain joins TRBV20-1 and TRBJ2-7; D not resolved. The end of the DNA aligns better with TRBJ2-5, so the J call may be wrong. Sequenced material: blood. This receptor was identified in a woman aged 18 to 35 in good health. The CDR3 nucleotides read TGCAGTGCTAGAGATCTGGCCCCCTGGACCCAGTACTTC. It codes for CSARDLAPWTQYF.